This is a list of T cell receptor beta chains from one sample in a study of blood T cell repertoires in COVID-19. TCRdb keeps only in-frame clones here, not all; method: immunoSEQ multiplex PCR. The sample records over 110,000 clones, about three quarters being singletons. The specimen sequenced was peripheral blood. These TCRs come from a man older than 75 with acute or convalescent COVID-19. Each CDR3 is given with its conserved first and last residue. The order of the fields is CDR3 length, J gene, clone size, D gene, V gene, CDR3 protein, CDR3 DNA. D genes are given only for firm matches. Clone size is stated in some rows and not others, as once, few, many or a class when expanded.

14,TRBJ1-2,NA,TRBD1,TRBV24-1,CATSDGTGDYGYTF,TGTGCCACCAGTGATGGGACAGGGGACTATGGCTACACCTTC
15,TRBJ2-3,NA,TRBD1,TRBV27,CASRNRGYGTDTQYF,TGTGCCAGCAGGAACAGGGGGTACGGCACAGATACGCAGTATTTT
14,TRBJ1-5,NA,NA,TRBV6-1,CASSPGDSNQPQHF,TGTGCCAGCAGCCCAGGGGATAGCAATCAGCCCCAGCATTTT
16,TRBJ2-1,NA,NA,TRBV27,CASSSRTSSAYNEQFF,TGTGCCAGCAGTTCCCGGACAAGCAGTGCCTACAATGAGCAGTTCTTC
16,TRBJ2-7,once,TRBD1,TRBV10-3,CAISESSGTGSYEQYF,TGTGCCATCAGTGAATCCTCCGGGACAGGGTCCTACGAGCAGTACTTC
13,TRBJ1-1,NA,NA,TRBV4-3,CASSQVSGTEAFF,TGCGCCAGCAGCCAGGTTTCCGGGACTGAAGCTTTCTTT
12,TRBJ2-1,NA,NA,TRBV6-5,CASSFTGVEQFF,TGTGCCAGCAGCTTCACCGGGGTTGAGCAGTTCTTC
16,TRBJ1-2,NA,TRBD1,TRBV4-2,CASSQPTTGTGFGYTF,TGTGCCAGCAGCCAACCAACTACCGGGACAGGGTTTGGCTACACCTTC
13,TRBJ1-2,NA,NA,TRBV3-1/TRBV3-2,CASSQALPYGYTF,TGTGCCAGCAGCCAAGCCCTCCCCTATGGCTACACCTTC
16,TRBJ1-4,NA,NA,TRBV7-2,CASSSQFGGRVEKLFF,TGTGCCAGCAGCTCACAATTCGGGGGTAGGGTTGAAAAACTGTTTTTT
14,TRBJ1-5,NA,NA,TRBV9,CASSAEARFGPQHF,TGTGCCAGCAGCGCGGAGGCTCGGTTCGGGCCCCAGCATTTT
11,TRBJ2-7,few,NA,TRBV20-1,CSARLSYEQYF,TGCAGTGCTAGACTATCTTACGAGCAGTACTTC
15,TRBJ1-6,few,NA,TRBV7-6,CASSLDEGRNSPLHF,TGTGCCAGCAGCTTAGATGAGGGGAGGAATTCACCCCTCCACTTT
16,TRBJ1-4,NA,NA,TRBV5-1,CASSQQPGQPNEKLFF,TGCGCCAGCAGCCAACAACCGGGACAACCGAATGAAAAACTGTTTTTT
14,TRBJ1-1,NA,TRBD1,TRBV9,CASSYTGGGTEAFF,TGTGCCAGCAGTTATACAGGGGGGGGCACTGAAGCTTTCTTT
17,TRBJ1-4,once,TRBD1,TRBV28,CASSSGTGISLSEKLFF,TGTGCCAGCAGTTCCGGGACAGGGATATCTCTAAGTGAAAAACTGTTTTTT
14,TRBJ1-1,NA,NA,TRBV15,CATSRDRRITEAFF,TGTGCCACCAGCAGAGATAGGCGGATTACTGAAGCTTTCTTT
14,TRBJ2-7,NA,TRBD1,TRBV2,CASSEGTGLREQYF,TGTGCCAGCAGTGAAGGGACAGGTCTGAGGGAGCAGTACTTC
17,TRBJ2-1,NA,TRBD2,TRBV4-1,CASSQDSLAGAYNEQFF,TGCGCCAGCAGCCAAGATAGTCTAGCGGGGGCCTACAATGAGCAGTTCTTC
13,TRBJ1-5,NA,NA,TRBV27,CASSREGLQPQHF,TGTGCCAGCAGTCGGGAGGGGTTACAGCCCCAGCATTTT
15,TRBJ2-3,NA,NA,TRBV6-2/TRBV6-3,CASSYSSTSTDTQYF,TGTGCCAGCAGTTACTCGAGTACTAGCACAGATACGCAGTATTTT
19,TRBJ1-6,NA,TRBD1,TRBV14,CASSPKPFGSTGSPGPLHF,TGTGCCAGCAGCCCCAAGCCCTTTGGGTCGACAGGGTCCCCCGGACCCCTCCACTTT
12,TRBJ2-7,NA,NA,TRBV7-2,CASSLYPYEQYF,TGTGCCAGCAGCTTATATCCCTACGAGCAGTACTTC
15,TRBJ1-1,NA,TRBD1,TRBV7-2,CASSTGTGENTEAFF,TGTGCCAGCAGCACGGGGACAGGGGAGAACACTGAAGCTTTCTTT
15,TRBJ2-3,NA,NA,TRBV2,CASSYQGIITDTQYF,TGTGCCAGCAGTTACCAGGGGATCATCACAGATACGCAGTATTTT
14,TRBJ2-7,once,NA,TRBV28,CASSLMSSSYEQYF,TGTGCCAGCAGTTTAATGAGTAGCTCCTACGAGCAGTACTTC
17,TRBJ1-6,NA,NA,TRBV27,CASSFSTGRSLYSPLHF,TGTGCCAGCAGTTTCTCGACAGGACGATCGTTATATTCACCCCTCCACTTT
12,TRBJ2-7,medium-sized,NA,TRBV6-5,CASSPDSYQQYF,TGTGCCAGCAGCCCAGACAGTTATCAGCAGTACTTC
12,TRBJ2-5,NA,TRBD1,TRBV9,CASNRDRGTQYF,TGTGCCAGCAACCGGGACAGGGGGACCCAGTACTTC
14,TRBJ1-5,NA,NA,TRBV6-6,CASSYGPGYQPQHF,TGTGCCAGCAGTTACGGTCCGGGGTATCAGCCCCAGCATTTT
16,TRBJ1-2,NA,TRBD1,TRBV5-1,CASSYGTGGLRYGYTF,TGCGCCAGCAGCTATGGGACAGGGGGCCTTCGGTATGGCTACACCTTC
12,TRBJ2-5,NA,NA,TRBV24-1,CATSDDQETQYF,TGTGCCACCAGTGACGACCAAGAGACCCAGTACTTC
15,TRBJ1-1,NA,TRBD1,TRBV13,CASSFGTGGNTEAFF,TGTGCCAGCAGCTTTGGGACAGGGGGGAACACTGAAGCTTTCTTT
17,TRBJ1-6,once,NA,TRBV9,CASSAATGSSYNSPLHF,TGTGCCAGCAGCGCAGCCACAGGGAGCTCCTATAATTCACCCCTCCACTTT
15,TRBJ2-2,NA,NA,TRBV7-9,CASSLARANTGELFF,TGTGCCAGCAGCTTAGCCAGGGCGAACACCGGGGAGCTGTTTTTT
14,TRBJ1-6,NA,TRBD1,TRBV2,CASSRTGGRTPLHF,TGTGCCAGCAGTCGGACAGGGGGGAGAACACCCCTCCACTTT
17,TRBJ1-2,NA,NA,TRBV7-2,CASSPHQGPASPYGYTF,TGTGCCAGCAGCCCCCATCAGGGGCCTGCGTCACCCTATGGCTACACCTTC
13,TRBJ1-2,NA,TRBD1,TRBV18,CASSPGQGWGYTF,TGTGCCAGCTCACCGGGACAGGGTTGGGGCTACACCTTC
16,TRBJ1-2,NA,NA,TRBV7-8,CASSLGAGQTSFGYTF,TGTGCCAGCAGCTTAGGGGCTGGACAAACTAGCTTTGGCTACACCTTC
16,TRBJ2-5,many,TRBD2,TRBV5-5,CASSLELAGGRETQYF,TGTGCCAGCAGCTTGGAGCTAGCGGGGGGCCGAGAGACCCAGTACTTC
14,TRBJ2-2,once,NA,TRBV18,CASSPADSLRELFF,TGTGCCAGCTCACCAGCGGACAGTTTGCGGGAGCTGTTTTTT
16,TRBJ1-4,NA,TRBD1,TRBV4-1,CASSQDSGTGGWKLFF,TGCGCCAGCAGCCAAGATAGTGGGACAGGGGGCTGGAAACTGTTTTTT
16,TRBJ2-1,once,TRBD2,TRBV5-1,CASSLGTSGGANEQFF,TGCGCCAGCAGCTTGGGGACTAGCGGGGGGGCCAATGAGCAGTTCTTC
14,TRBJ2-7,NA,NA,TRBV11-2,CASSLQQTTYEQYF,TGTGCCAGCAGCTTACAACAGACGACCTACGAGCAGTACTTC
15,TRBJ1-6,NA,TRBD1,TRBV7-9,CASSPQGAEFSPLHF,TGTGCCAGCAGCCCACAGGGGGCAGAATTTTCACCCCTCCACTTT
13,TRBJ1-4,NA,NA,TRBV30,CAWSEQAGEKLFF,TGTGCCTGGAGTGAACAGGCTGGGGAAAAACTGTTTTTT
14,TRBJ2-7,few,NA,TRBV24-1,CATSDSGFSYEQYF,TGTGCCACCAGTGATTCGGGGTTCTCCTACGAGCAGTACTTC
12,TRBJ2-7,NA,NA,TRBV6-5,CASADTSDEQYF,TGTGCCAGCGCGGATACTTCGGACGAGCAGTACTTC
15,TRBJ2-4,NA,TRBD1,TRBV5-6,CASSALIQGANIQYF,TGTGCCAGCAGCGCCCTGATCCAGGGGGCCAACATTCAGTACTTC
12,TRBJ2-3,NA,NA,TRBV5-4,CASSLDRNTQYF,TGTGCCAGCAGCTTGGATAGAAATACGCAGTATTTT
13,TRBJ1-1,NA,NA,TRBV11-3,CASSLGQYTEAFF,TGTGCCAGCAGCTTAGGACAGTACACTGAAGCTTTCTTT
15,TRBJ2-7,NA,NA,TRBV7-2,CASSLDPTASYEQYF,TGTGCCAGCAGCCTAGACCCGACAGCCTCCTACGAGCAGTACTTC
18,TRBJ2-5,few,TRBD1,TRBV6-2/TRBV6-3,CASSYFIGQGLPQETQYF,TGTGCCAGCAGTTACTTTATCGGACAGGGCCTACCACAAGAGACCCAGTACTTC
14,TRBJ2-7,NA,NA,TRBV5-6,CASIASGYGYEQYF,TGTGCCAGCATCGCCTCAGGGTATGGTTACGAGCAGTACTTC
12,TRBJ1-1,few,NA,TRBV19,CASSIGQLEAFF,TGTGCCAGTAGTATAGGACAGCTTGAAGCTTTCTTT
14,TRBJ2-5,NA,NA,TRBV4-3,CASSQRGSQETQYF,TGCGCCAGCAGCCAACGAGGTTCCCAAGAGACCCAGTACTTC
17,TRBJ1-2,NA,TRBD1,TRBV19,CASSSVRTGTARSGYTF,TGTGCCAGTAGTTCTGTCCGGACAGGGACCGCTCGTTCCGGCTACACCTTC
14,TRBJ2-1,NA,TRBD2,TRBV7-8,CASSLDGGGSEQFF,TGTGCCAGCAGCTTAGACGGGGGGGGTTCTGAGCAGTTCTTC